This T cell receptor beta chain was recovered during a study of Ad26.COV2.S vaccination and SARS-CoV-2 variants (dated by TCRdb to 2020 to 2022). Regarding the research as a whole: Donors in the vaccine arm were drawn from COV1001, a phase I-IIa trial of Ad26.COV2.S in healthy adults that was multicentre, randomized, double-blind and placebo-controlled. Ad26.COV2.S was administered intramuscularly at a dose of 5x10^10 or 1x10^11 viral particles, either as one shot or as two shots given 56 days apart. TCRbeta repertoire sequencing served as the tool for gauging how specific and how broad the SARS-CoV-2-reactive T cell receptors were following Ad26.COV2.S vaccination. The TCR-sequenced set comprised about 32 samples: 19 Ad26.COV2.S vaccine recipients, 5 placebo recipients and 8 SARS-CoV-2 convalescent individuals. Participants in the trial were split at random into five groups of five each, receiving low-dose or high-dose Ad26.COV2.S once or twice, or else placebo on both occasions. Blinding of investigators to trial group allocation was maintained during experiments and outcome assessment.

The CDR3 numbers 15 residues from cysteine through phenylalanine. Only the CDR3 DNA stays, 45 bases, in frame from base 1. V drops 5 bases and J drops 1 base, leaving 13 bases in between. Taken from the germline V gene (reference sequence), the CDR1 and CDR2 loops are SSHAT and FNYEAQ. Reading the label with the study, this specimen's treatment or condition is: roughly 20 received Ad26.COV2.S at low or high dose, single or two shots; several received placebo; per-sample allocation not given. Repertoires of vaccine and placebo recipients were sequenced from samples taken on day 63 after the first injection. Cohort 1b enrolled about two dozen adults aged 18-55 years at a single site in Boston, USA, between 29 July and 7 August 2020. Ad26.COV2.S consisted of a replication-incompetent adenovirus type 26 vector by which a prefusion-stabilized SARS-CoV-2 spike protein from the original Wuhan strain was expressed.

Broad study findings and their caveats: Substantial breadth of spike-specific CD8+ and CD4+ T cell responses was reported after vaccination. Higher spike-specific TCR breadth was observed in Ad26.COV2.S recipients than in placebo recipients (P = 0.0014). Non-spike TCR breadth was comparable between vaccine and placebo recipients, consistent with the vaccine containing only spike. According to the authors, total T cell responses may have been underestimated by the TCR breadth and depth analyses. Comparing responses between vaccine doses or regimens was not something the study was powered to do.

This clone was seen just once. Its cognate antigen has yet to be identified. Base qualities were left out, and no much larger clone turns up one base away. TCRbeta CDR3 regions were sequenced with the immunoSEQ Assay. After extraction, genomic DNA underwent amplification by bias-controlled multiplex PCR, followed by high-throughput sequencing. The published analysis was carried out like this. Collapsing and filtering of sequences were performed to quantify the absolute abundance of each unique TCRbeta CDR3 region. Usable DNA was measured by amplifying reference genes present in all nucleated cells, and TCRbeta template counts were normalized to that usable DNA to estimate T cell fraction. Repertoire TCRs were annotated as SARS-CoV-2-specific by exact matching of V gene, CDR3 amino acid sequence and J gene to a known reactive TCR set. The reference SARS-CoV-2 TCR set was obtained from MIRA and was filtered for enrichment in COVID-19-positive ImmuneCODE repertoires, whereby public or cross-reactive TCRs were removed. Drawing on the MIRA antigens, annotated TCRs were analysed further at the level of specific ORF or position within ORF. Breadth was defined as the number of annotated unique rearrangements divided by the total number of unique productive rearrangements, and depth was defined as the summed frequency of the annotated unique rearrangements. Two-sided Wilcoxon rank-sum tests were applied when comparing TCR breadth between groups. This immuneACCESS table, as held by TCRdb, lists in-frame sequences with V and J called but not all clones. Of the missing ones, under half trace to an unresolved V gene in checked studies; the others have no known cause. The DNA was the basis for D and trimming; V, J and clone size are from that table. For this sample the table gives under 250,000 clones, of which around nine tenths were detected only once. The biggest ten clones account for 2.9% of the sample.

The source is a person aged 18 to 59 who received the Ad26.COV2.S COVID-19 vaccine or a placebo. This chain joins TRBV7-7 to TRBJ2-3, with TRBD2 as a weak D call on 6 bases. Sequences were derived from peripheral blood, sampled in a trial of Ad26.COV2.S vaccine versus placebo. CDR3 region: CASSPTGLRTDTQYF. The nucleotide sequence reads TGTGCCAGCAGCCCTACGGGACTCCGCACAGATACGCAGTATTTT.